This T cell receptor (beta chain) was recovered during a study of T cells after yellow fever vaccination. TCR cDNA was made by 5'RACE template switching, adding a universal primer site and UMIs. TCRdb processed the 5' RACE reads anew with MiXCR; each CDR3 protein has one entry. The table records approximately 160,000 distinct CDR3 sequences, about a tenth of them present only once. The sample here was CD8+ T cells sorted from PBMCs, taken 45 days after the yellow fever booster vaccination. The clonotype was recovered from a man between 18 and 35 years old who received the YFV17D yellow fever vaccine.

The CDR3 nucleotides read TGTGCCAGCCGCTACAGGGGGCAGGGCACTGAAGCTTTCTTT. Encoded protein: CASRYRGQGTEAFF. The rearrangement joins TRBV27 to TRBJ1-1; 9 nucleotides match TRBD1. After removal of 8 bases from V and 4 bases from J, the junction contained 8 bases not matched to a gene. Germline V CDR1 and CDR2: MNHEY, SMNVEV (reference sequence). The CDR3 length is 14 residues.